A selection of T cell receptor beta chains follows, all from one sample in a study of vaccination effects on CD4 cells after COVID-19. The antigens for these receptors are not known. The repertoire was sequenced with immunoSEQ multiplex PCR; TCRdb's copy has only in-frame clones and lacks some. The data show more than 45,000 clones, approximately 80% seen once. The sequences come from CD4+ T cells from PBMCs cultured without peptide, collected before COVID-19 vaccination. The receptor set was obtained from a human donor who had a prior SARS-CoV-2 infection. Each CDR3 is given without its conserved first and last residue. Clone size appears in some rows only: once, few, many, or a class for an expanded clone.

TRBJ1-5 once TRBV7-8 ASSLGGGNQPQH
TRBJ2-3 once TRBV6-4 ASPLERSTDTQY
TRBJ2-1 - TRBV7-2 ASSLSYEQF
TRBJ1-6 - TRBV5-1 ASSPTGMRNSPLH
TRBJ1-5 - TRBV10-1 ASSYRATLSNQPQH
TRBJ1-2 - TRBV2 ASKFQGSRYGYT
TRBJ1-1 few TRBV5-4 ASSLDPGQGAEAF
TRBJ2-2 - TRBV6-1 ASSAGFAVNTGELF
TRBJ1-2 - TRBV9 ASSLHGTGLANYGYT
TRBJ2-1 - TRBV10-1 ASSEWTSGREIYNEQF
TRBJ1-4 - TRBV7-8 ASSFGGFGTGDEKLF
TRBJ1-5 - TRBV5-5 ASSLDTVQPQH
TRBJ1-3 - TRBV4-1 ASSQEGLINSGNTIY
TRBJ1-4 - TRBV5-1 ASSPPGQGEKLF
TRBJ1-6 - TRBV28 ASIATDSPLH
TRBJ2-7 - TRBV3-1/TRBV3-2 ASSQVTFGSNRDEQY
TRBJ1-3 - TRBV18 ASSRSWTGMVNTIY
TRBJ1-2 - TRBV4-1 ASRTRQGRTNNYGYT
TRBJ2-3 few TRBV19 ASSERASTDTQY
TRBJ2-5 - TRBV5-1 ASSLDPAGGRKTQY
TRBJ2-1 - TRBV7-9 ASSFDGGTHNEQF
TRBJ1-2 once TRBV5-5 ASSLVAFNYGYT
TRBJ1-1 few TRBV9 ASSPQPGDTEAF